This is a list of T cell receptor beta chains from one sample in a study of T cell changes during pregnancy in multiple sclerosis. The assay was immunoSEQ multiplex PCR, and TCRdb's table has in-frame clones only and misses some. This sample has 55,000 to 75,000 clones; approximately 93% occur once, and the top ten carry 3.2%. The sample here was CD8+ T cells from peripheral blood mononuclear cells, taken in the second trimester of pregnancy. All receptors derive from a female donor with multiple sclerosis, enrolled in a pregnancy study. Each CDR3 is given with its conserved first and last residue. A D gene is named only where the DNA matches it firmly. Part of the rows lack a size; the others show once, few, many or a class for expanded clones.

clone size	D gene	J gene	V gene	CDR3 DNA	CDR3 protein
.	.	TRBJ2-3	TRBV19	TGTGCCAGTAGTATGGGAGACGGCGGCTCCACAGATACGCAGTATTTT	CASSMGDGGSTDTQYF
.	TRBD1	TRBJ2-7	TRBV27	TGTGCCAGCAGTCATGGGACAGCCTACGAGCAGTACTTC	CASSHGTAYEQYF
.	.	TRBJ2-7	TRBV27	TGTGCCAGCAGTTTATCTAGCGGTTACTCCTACGAGCAGTACTTC	CASSLSSGYSYEQYF
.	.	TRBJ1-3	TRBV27	TGTGCCAGCAGTTTGGCAGGCAGCTCTGGAAACACCATATATTTT	CASSLAGSSGNTIYF
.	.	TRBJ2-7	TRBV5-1	TGCGCCAGCAGCTTGGACAGGGCCTCCTACGAGCAGTACTTC	CASSLDRASYEQYF
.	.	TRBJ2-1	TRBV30	TGTGCCTGGAGTATGCCCAGAAATGAGCAGTTCTTC	CAWSMPRNEQFF
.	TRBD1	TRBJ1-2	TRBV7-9	TGTGCCAGCAGCGGGGGACAGGGAGCAAAAGGCTACACCTTC	CASSGGQGAKGYTF
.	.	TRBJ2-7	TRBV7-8	TGTGCCAGCAGCTTCCAGGGGGGTTCCTACGAGCAGTACTTC	CASSFQGGSYEQYF
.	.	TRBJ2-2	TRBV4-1	TGCGCCAGCAGCCAAGTATCGGGGTTCGGGGAGCTGTTTTTT	CASSQVSGFGELFF
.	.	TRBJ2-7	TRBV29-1	TGCAGCGTTTGGGGCAGATACGAGCAGTACTTC	CSVWGRYEQYF
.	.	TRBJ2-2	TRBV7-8	TGTGCCAGCAGCTTAGGCGCGGGATGGACCGGGGAGCTGTTTTTT	CASSLGAGWTGELFF
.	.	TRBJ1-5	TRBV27	TGTGCCAGCAGTTTCCGAGAGGGTGTCCAGCCCCAGCATTTT	CASSFREGVQPQHF
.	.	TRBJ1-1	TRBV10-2	TGCGCCAGCAGTGAGTCCGGGGGGTCGAACACTGAAGCTTTCTTT	CASSESGGSNTEAFF
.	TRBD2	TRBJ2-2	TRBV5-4	TGTGCCAGCAGCTTTAAGCGGGAACTGCCCTCCGGGGAGCTGTTTTTT	CASSFKRELPSGELFF
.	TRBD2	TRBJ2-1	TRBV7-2	TGTGCCAGCAGCTTAGCGGGAGGGAGGAATGAGCAGTTCTTC	CASSLAGGRNEQFF
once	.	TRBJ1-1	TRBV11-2	TGTGCCAGCAGGTATTCAAGCCGGGGGAACACTGAAGCTTTCTTT	CASRYSSRGNTEAFF
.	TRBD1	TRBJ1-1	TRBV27	TGTGCCAGCAGTTTTGCAGGGGGCACTGAAGCTTTCTTT	CASSFAGGTEAFF
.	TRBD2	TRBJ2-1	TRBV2	TGTGCCAGCAGTCTGACTAGCGGGAGATACAATGAGCAGTTCTTC	CASSLTSGRYNEQFF
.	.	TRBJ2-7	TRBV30	TGTGCCTGGAGTGCCAGCTACGAGCAGTACTTC	CAWSASYEQYF
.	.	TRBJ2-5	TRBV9	TGTGCCAGCAGCGGCCGACTTGCGGGGGAGACCCAGTACTTC	CASSGRLAGETQYF
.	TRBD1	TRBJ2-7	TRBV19	TGTGCCAGTAGTTGGGGGACAGAAGGCGAGCAGTACTTC	CASSWGTEGEQYF
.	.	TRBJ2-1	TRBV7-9	TGTGCCAGCAGCTTATCGTTAGGGGATGAGCAGTTCTTC	CASSLSLGDEQFF
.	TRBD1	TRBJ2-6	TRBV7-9	TGTGCCAGCAGTCAAACAGGGGTCTCTGGGGCCAACGTCCTGACTTTC	CASSQTGVSGANVLTF
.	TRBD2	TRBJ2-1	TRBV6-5	TGTGCCAGCAGCCTGACTAGCGATGCCTACAATGAGCAGTTCTTC	CASSLTSDAYNEQFF
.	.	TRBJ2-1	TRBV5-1	TGCGCCAGCAGCTTGTACGGCAGTGGACAGTACAATGAGCAGTTCTTC	CASSLYGSGQYNEQFF
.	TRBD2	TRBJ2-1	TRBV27	TGTGCCAGCAGTTGGGCTAGCGGGTCAGAGCAGTTCTTC	CASSWASGSEQFF
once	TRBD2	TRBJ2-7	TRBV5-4	TGTGCCAGCAGCCTGGGACTGGGAGGGCGGCACGAGCAGTACTTC	CASSLGLGGRHEQYF
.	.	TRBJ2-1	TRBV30	TGTGCCTGGAACCTAGAGATTGGTGAGCAGTTCTTC	CAWNLEIGEQFF
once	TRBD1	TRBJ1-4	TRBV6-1	TGTGCCAGCAGTATCGGGACAGGGGTTACTGAAAAACTGTTTTTT	CASSIGTGVTEKLFF
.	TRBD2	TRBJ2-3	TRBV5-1	TGCGCCAGCAGCCTTCTAGCGGGAGGGCCGGGAGGGACAGATACGCAGTATTTT	CASSLLAGGPGGTDTQYF
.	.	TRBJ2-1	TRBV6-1	TGTGCCAGCAGTGTATGGAGGGGAAATGAGCAGTTCTTC	CASSVWRGNEQFF
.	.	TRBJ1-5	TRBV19	TGTGCCAGTGACACAGGGCACCAGCCCCAGCATTTT	CASDTGHQPQHF
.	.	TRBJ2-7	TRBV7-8	TGTGCCAGCAGCTTAGCGCGTAACTACGAGCAGTACTTC	CASSLARNYEQYF
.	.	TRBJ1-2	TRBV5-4	TGTGCCAGCAGCACCACAGGGATCGAGGGCTACACCTTC	CASSTTGIEGYTF